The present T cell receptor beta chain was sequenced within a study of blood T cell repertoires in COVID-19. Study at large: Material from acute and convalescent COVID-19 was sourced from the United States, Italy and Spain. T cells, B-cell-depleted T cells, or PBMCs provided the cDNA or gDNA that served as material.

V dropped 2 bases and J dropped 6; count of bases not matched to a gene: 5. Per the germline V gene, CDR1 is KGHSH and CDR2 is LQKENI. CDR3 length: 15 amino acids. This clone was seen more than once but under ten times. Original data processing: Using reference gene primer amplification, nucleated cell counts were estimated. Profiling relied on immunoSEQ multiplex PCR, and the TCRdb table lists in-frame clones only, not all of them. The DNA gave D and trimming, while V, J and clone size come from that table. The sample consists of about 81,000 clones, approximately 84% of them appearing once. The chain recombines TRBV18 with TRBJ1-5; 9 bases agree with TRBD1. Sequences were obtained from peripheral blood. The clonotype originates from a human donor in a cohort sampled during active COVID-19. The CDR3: CASSPSTGGPQPQHF. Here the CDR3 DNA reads TGTGCCAGCTCACCATCAACAGGGGGCCCTCAGCCCCAGCATTTT.